The clone carrying this T cell receptor beta chain was seen only once. TCRdb keeps only in-frame clones here, not all; method: immunoSEQ multiplex PCR. The sample yields about 1 million clones, about 76% seen once. The CDR3 contains 15 residues. The junction had 4 bases not matched to a gene; V was cut back by 1 base and J by 0 bases. The germline CDR1 and CDR2 sequences are SQVTM and ANQGSEA. The source of the sample is a study of shared clonotypes between healthy human individuals. The chain uses TRBV29-1 and TRBJ2-7; 9 bases agree with TRBD1. This TCR was sampled from a man aged 18 to 30 in good health. The sample comprised memory CD4+ T cells sorted from blood. Subset described: CD45RA-negative fraction. The CDR3 coding sequence is TGCAGCGTTGAAGTCCTGACAGGGGGCTCCTACGAGCAGTACTTC. Translating it yields CSVEVLTGGSYEQYF.